This TCR beta chain was profiled in a study of T-cell reconstitution after alpha-beta-depleted transplantation in children. This CDR3 comprises 13 residues. Germline V gene lookup returns CDR1 DFQATT and CDR2 SNEGSKA (reference sequence). It was with unique molecular identifiers that the TCRbeta library was prepared. TCRdb re-called the PCR reads through MiXCR, storing one row per CDR3 protein. The repertoire holds over 550,000 distinct CDR3 sequences, with roughly a tenth as singletons. The receptor was isolated from a human donor who donated a stem cell graft to a child with acute myeloid leukemia. The V and J genes are TRBV20-1 and TRBJ1-1; 10 bases line up with TRBD1. The sequences come from PBMCs from the stem cell graft donor, collected from the stem cell graft. CDR3 coding DNA: TGCAGGGCACAGACAGGGGGCGTCGCTGAAGCTTTCTTT. It is translated as CRAQTGGVAEAFF.